This entry concerns a single TCR beta chain. The data derive from a study of blood T cell repertoires in COVID-19. As for the study in general: The analysed material was cDNA or gDNA that came from T cells, B-cell-depleted T cells, or PBMCs.

In the original analysis: Estimates of nucleated cell counts were drawn from the amplification of reference gene primers. Generated by immunoSEQ multiplex PCR, the TCRdb table keeps only in-frame clones and is missing some. D and trimming were read from the DNA, whereas the V and J calls and clone size are those reported in that table. The profile shows roughly 150,000 clones, approximately 80% of them singletons. The germline gives CDR1 MNHEY, CDR2 SVGEGT. V shed 6 bases and J 3 bases; nucleotides not matched to a gene: 5. The CDR3 sequence is 14 residues long. Input material: peripheral blood. The V and J genes are TRBV6-2 or TRBV6-3 and TRBJ1-5, with 7 bases identical to TRBD1. The clonotype comes from a man aged 55-75 years who had recovered from COVID-19. The chain's CDR3 is CASSGTVFNQPQHF. The CDR3 bases are TGTGCCAGCAGCGGGACAGTCTTCAATCAGCCCCAGCATTTT.